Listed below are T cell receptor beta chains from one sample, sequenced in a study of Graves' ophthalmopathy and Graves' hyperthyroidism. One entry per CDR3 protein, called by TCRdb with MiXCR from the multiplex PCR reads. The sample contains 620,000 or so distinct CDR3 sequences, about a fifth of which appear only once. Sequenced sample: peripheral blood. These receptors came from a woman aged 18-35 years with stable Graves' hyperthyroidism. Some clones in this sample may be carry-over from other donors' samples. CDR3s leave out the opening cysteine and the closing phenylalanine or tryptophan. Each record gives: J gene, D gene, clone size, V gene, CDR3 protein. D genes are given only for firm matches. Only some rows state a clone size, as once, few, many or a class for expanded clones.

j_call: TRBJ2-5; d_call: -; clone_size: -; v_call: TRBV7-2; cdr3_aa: ASSLVWAPDEETQY
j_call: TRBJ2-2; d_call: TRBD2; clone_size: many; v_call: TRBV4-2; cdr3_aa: ASSPKSGRDSGSHTGELF
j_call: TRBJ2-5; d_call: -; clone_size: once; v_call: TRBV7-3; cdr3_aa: ASTGGWFLETQY
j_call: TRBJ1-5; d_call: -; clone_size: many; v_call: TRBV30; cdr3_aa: AWSGLSNQPQH
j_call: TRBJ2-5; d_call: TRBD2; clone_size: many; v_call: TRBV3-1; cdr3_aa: ASSTLLAGGETQY
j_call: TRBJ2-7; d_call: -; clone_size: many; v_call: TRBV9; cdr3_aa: ASSVESRSYEQY
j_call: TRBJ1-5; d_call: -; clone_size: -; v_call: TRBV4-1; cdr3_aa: ASSPSGRNQPQH
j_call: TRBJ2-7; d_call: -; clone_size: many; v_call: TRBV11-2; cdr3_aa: ASSFRQGGGEQY
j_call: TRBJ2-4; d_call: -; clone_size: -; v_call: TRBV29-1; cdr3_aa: SVTWGLAKNIQY
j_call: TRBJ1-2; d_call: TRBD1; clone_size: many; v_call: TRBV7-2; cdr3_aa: ASSSSGQVAYGYT
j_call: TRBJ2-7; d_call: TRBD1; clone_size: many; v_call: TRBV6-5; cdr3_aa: ASRYGTESSYEQY
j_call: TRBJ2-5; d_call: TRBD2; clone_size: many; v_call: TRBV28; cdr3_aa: ASSLEVAGGETQY
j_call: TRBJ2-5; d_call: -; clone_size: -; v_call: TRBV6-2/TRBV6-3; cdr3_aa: ASSYSAYETQY
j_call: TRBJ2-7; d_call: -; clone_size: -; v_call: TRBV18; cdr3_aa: ASSRTSGVQY
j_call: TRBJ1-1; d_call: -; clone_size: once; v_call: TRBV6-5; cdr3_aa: ASSYRDGVNTEAF
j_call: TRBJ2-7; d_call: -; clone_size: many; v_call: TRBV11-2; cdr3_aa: ASSLRPNYEQY
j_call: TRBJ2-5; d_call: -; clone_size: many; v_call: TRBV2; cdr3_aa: ASSTRLGGETQY
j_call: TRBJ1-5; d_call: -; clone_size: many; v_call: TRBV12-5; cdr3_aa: ASGLGALNQPQH
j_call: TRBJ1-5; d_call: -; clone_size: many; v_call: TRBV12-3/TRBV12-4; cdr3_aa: ASSSDGNQPQH
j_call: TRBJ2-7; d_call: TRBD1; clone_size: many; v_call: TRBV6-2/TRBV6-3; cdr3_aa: ASSSRDSKSSYEQY
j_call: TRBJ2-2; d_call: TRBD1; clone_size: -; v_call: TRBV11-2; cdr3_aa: ASSLPTGAGELF
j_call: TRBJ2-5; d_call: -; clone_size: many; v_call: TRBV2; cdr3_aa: ASSRTPETQY
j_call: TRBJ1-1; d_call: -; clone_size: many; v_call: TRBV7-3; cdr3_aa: ASSLGAGMRTEAF
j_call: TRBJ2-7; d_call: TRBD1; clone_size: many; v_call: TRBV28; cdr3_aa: ASSFGTGEISSYEQY
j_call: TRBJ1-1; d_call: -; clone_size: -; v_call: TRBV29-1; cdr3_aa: SVDTEAF
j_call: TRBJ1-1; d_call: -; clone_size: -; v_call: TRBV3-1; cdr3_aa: ASSPEEMWTEAF
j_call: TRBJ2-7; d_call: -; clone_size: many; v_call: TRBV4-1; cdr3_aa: ASSHVGGYEQY
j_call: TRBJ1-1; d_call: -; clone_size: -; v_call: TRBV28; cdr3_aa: ASSTHGRLNTEAF
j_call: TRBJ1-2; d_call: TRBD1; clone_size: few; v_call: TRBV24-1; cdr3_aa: ATSDYRGSRGGYT
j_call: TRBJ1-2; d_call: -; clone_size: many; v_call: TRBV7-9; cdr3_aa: ASSSAAANYGYT
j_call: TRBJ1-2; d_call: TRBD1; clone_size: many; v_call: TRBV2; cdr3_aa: ASSEGGQYLGYT
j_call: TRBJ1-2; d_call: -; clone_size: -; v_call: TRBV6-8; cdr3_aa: ATKAAEHYGYT
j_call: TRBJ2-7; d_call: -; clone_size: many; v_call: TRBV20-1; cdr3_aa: SAGRDDPYEQY
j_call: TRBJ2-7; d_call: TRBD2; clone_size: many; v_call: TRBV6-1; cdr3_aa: ASSGPRLAGNPYEQY
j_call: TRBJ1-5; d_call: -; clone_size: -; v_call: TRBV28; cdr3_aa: ASSFPGNNQPQH
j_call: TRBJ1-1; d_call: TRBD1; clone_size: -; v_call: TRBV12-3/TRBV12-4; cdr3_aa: ASSFTGAANTEAF
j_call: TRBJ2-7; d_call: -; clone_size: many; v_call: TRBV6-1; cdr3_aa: ASSRTDGSYEQY
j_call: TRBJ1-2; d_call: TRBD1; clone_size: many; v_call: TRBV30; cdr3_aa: ACPGTGGFGYT
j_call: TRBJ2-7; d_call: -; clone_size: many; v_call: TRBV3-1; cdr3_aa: ASSQDSTSYEQY
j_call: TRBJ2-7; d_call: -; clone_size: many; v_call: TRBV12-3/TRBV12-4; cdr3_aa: ASSSNWRGTTYEQY
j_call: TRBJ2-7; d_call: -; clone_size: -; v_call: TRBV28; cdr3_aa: ATSGGLGAYEQY
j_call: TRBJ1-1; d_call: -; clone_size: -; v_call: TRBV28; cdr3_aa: ASRRTVSNTEAF
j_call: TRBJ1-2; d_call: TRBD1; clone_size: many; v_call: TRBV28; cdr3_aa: ASSSPGGIYGYT
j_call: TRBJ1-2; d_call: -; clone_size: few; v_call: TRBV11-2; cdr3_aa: ASSPLQGSISNYGYT
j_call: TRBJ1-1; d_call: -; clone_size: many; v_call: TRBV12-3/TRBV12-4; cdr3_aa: ASSFAGGPTEAF
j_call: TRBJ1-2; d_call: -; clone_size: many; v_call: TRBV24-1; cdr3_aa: ATSDSGQGLGYT
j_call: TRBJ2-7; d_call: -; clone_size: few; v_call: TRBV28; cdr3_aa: ASRLGARSYEQY
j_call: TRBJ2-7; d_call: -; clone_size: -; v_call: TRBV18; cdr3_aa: ASSPPGVNYEQY
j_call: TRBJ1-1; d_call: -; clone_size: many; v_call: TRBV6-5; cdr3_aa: ASSYSSRANTEAF
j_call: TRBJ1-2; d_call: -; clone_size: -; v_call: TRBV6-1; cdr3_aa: ASRKAQDYGYT
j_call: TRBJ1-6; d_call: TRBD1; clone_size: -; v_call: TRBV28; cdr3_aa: ASRNRGPYNSPLH
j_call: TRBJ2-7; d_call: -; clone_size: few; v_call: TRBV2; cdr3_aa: ASNRESEYEQY
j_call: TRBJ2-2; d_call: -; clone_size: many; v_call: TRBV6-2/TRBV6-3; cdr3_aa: ASDLAATTGELF
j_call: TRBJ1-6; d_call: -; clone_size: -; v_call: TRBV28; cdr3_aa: ASNPQGNSPLH
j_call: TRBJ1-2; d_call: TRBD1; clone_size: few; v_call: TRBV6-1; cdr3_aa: ASSLHSTGTYGYT